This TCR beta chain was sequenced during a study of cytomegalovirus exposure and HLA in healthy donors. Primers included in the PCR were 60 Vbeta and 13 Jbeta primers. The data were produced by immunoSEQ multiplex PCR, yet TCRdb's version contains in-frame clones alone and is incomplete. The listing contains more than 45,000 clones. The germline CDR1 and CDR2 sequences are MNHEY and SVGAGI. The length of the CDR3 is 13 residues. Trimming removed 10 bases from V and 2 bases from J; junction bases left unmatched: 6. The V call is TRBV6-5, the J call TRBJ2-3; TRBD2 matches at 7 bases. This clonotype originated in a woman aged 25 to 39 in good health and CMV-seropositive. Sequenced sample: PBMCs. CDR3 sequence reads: CANLADYTDTQYF. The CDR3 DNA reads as TGTGCCAACCTAGCGGACTACACAGATACGCAGTATTTT.